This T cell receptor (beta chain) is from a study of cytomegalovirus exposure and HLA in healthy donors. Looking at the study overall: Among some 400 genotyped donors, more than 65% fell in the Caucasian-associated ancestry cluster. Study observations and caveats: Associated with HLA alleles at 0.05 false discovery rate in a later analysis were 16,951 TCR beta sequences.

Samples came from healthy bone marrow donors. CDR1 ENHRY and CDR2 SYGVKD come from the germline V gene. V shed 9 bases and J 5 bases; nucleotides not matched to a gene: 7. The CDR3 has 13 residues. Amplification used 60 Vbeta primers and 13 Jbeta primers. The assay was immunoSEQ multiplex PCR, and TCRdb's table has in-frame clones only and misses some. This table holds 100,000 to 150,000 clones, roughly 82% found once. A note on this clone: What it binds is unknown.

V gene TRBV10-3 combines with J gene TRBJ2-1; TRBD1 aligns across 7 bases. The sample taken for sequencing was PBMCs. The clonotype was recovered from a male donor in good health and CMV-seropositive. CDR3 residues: CAILGTDHNEQFF. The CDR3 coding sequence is TGTGCCATATTGGGGACAGACCACAATGAGCAGTTCTTC.